This note documents a single T cell receptor beta chain sequence. Its target is not known. The investigators introduced synthetic TCR analog templates into each PCR as spikes. Here immunoSEQ multiplex PCR was the method, and the copy in TCRdb shows in-frame clones only, minus some. The sample shows 35,000 to 45,000 clones, about 93% of them seen only once. The data stem from a study of PD-L1 blockade in urothelial cancer. Study-level information: The number of prior chemotherapy regimens per patient was 0 to 3.

Study results and limitations: Lower than median blood TCR clonality before treatment predicted better survival.

The germline V gene encodes CDR1 SGDLS and CDR2 YYNGEE. The V end was cut by 6 bases, the J end by 2 bases, with 14 bases between. The CDR3 consists of 14 residues. The TCR was taken from a man aged 65 to 85 with urothelial cancer. This material consisted of PBMCs, taken around atezolizumab (anti-PD-L1) treatment. The chain couples TRBV9 to TRBJ1-2, with TRBD1 as a possible D gene (6 bases). The CDR3 region is CASTPQGSNYGYTF. For the CDR3, the DNA is TGTGCCAGCACCCCACAGGGATCGAACTATGGCTACACCTTC.